Listed here are 6 T cell receptor beta chains from one sample, sequenced in a study of T-cell reconstitution after alpha-beta-depleted transplantation in children. Molecular barcoding with unique molecular identifiers was used for the TCRbeta library. TCRdb reanalysed the PCR reads using MiXCR and keeps one entry per CDR3 protein. The sample yields 450,000 to 600,000 distinct CDR3 sequences, about 18% seen once. The specimen was PBMCs from the stem cell graft donor, collected from the stem cell graft. The receptors shown here come from a human donor who donated a stem cell graft to a child with acute lymphoblastic leukemia.

This chain links TRBV7-2 with TRBJ1-1, with D possibly TRBD1 on 5 matching bases. Germline loops: CDR1 SGHTA, CDR2 FQGNSA. Trimming removed 1 base at V and 10 bases at J, with 13 bases between. The CDR3 length is 13 residues. The CDR3 here is CASSLGGEVAAFF. Written as DNA, the CDR3 is TGTGCCAGCAGCTTAGGGGGGGAGGTCGCAGCTTTCTTT.

The V and J genes are TRBV4-1 and TRBJ2-1; D unclear. This CDR3 comprises 17 residues. V was cut by 0 bases and J by 0 bases, with 12 bases left in between. The germline V gene encodes CDR1 MGHRA and CDR2 YSYEKL. The CDR3 DNA reads as TGCGCCAGCAGCCAAGACCTCGGCCCGTACTCCTACAATGAGCAGTTCTTC. It is translated as CASSQDLGPYSYNEQFF.

This clonotype was counted between two and nine times. V is TRBV5-1 and J is TRBJ2-3; 10 nucleotides agree with TRBD2. The CDR3 consists of 16 residues. Trimming took 0 bases from V and 6 from J; bases not matched to a gene: 7. Looked up from germline, CDR1 is SGHRS and CDR2 is YFSETQ. The CDR3 is CASSLEIAGGVDTQYF. In DNA, the CDR3 is TGCGCCAGCAGCTTGGAAATAGCGGGGGGTGTGGATACGCAGTATTTT.

The chain couples TRBV5-1 to TRBJ2-5; D tentatively reads TRBD1 or TRBD2 (5 bases each). V was shortened by 2 bases and J by 9 bases, with 20 bases between the two germline ends. This CDR3 spans 15 amino acids. CDR1 and CDR2 (germline): SGHRS, YFSETQ. The CDR3 is CASSFPGPAGPAQYF. The CDR3 DNA follows: TGCGCCAGCAGCTTCCCGGGACCCGCGGGTCCGGCCCAGTACTTC.

CDR3 loop: CSVEGPTSGSENIQYF. In DNA form, the CDR3 reads TGCAGCGTTGAAGGCCCGACTAGCGGGAGTGAAAACATTCAGTACTTC. The V gene is TRBV29-1, the J gene TRBJ2-4, with TRBD2 matching 12 bases. V trimming: 1 base; J trimming: 5 bases; junction bases outside the gene matches: 6. The CDR3 runs 16 residues. Germline V CDR1 and CDR2: SQVTM, ANQGSEA. The entire variable domain, with the rest obtained from reference TRBV29-1 and TRBJ2-4, is as follows: SAVISQKPSRDICQRGTSLTIQCQVDSQVTMMFWYRQQPGQSLTLIATANQGSEATYESGFVIDKFPISRPNLTFSTLTVSNMSPEDSSIYLCSVEGPTSGSENIQYFGAGTRLSVL.

Only a few counts were recorded for this clonotype. The chain recombines TRBV25-1 with TRBJ1-1, with a possible D match to TRBD1 (5 bases). CDR1 MGHDK and CDR2 SYGVNS come from the germline V gene. V dropped 1 base and J dropped 5 bases, with 8 bases sitting between them. The CDR3 contains 13 residues. The CDR3 loop reads CASSEFRGTEAFF. DNA for the CDR3: TGTGCCAGCAGTGAATTTAGGGGTACTGAAGCTTTCTTT.